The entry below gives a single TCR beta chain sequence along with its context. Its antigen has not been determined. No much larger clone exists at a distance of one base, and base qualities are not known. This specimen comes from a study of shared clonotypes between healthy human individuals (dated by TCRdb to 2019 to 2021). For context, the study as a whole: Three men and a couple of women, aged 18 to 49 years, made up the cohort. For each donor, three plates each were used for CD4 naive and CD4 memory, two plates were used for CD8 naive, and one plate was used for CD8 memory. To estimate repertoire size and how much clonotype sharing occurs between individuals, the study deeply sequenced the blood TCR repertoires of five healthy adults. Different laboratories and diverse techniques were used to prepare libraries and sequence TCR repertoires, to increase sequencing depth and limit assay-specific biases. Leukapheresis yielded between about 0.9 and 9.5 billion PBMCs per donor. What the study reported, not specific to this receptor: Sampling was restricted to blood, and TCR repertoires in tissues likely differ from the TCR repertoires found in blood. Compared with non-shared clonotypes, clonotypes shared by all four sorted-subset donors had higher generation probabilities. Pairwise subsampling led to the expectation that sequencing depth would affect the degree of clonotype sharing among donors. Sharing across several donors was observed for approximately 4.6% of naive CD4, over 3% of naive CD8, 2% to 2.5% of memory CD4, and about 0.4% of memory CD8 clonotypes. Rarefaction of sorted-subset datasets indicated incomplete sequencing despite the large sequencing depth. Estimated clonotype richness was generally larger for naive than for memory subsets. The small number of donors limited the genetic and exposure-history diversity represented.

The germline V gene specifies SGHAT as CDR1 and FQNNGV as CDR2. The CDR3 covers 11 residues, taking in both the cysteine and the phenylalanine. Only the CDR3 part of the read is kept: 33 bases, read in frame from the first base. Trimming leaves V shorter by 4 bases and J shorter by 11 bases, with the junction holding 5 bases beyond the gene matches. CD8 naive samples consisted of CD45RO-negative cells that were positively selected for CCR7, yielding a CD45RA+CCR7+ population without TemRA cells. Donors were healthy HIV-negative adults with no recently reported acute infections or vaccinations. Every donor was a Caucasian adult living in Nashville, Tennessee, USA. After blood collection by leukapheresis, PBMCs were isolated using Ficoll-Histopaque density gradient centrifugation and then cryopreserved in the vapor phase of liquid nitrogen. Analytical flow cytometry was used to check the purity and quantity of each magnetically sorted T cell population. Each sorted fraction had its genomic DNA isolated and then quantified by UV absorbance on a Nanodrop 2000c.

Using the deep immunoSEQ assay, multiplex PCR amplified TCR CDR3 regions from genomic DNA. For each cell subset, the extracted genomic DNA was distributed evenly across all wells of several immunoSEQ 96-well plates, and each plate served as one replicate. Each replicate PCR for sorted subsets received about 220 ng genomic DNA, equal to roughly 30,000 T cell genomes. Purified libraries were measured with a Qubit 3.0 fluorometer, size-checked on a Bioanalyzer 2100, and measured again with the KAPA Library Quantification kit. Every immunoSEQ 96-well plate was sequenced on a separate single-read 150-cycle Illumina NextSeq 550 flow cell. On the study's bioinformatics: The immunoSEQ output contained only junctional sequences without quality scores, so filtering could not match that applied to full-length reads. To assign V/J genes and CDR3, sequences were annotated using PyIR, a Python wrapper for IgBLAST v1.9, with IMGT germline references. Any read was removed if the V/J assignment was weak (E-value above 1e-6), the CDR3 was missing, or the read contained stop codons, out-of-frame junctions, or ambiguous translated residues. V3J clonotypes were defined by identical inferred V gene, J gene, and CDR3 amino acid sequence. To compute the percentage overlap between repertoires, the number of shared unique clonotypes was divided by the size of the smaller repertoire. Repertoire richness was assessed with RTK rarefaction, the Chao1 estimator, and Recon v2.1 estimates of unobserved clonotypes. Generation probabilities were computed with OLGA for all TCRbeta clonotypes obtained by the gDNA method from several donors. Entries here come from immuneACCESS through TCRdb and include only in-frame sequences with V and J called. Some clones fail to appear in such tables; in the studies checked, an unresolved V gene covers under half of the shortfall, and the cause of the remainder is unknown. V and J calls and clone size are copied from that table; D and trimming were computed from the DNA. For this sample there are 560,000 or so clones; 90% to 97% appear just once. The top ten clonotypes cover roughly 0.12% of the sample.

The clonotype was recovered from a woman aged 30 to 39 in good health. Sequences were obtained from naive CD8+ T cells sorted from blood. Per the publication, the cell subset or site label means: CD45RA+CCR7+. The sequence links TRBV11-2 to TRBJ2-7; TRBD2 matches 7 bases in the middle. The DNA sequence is TGTGCCAGCAGCTCGGGACTATTAGAGTACTTC. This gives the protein CASSSGLLEYF.